This T cell receptor (beta chain) was documented in a study of blood T cell repertoires in COVID-19. Looking at the study overall: Whether acute or convalescent, the COVID-19 samples came from the United States, Italy and Spain. Nucleic acid was either cDNA or gDNA, and it came from T cells, B-cell-depleted T cells, or PBMCs.

In the study's own analysis: Amplification of reference gene primers provided the estimated nucleated cell counts. Method: immunoSEQ multiplex PCR; TCRdb's copy keeps in-frame clones and lacks some. From that table come the V and J calls and clone size; the DNA was used to work out D and trimming. The sample lists 240,000 or so clones, about 80% occurring once. The CDR3 length is 14 residues. Germline CDR1 and CDR2: SGHVS and FQNEAQ. V was pared by 5 bases and J by 6 bases, with 9 bases of the junction left unmatched. This clone is a singleton in its sample. The sample comprised peripheral blood. The J gene is TRBJ1-2, the V gene TRBV7-8; 7 bases map to TRBD1. The origin of this receptor is an elderly woman with acute or convalescent COVID-19. In nucleotides, the CDR3 is TGTGCCAGCAGCGACCGACAGGGAACAAATGGCTACACCTTC. This translates into CASSDRQGTNGYTF.